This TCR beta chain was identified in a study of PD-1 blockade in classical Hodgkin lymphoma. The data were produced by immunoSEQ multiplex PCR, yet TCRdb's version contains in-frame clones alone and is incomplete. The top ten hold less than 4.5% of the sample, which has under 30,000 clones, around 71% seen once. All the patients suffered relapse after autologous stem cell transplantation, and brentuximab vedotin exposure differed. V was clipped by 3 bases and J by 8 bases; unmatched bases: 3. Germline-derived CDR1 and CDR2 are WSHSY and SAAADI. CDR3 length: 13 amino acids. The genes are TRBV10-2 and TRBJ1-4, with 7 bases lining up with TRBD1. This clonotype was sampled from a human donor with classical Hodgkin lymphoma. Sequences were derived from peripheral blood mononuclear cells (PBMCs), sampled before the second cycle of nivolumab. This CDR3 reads CASSEGGREKLFF. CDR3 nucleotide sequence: TGCGCCAGCAGTGAAGGGGGCAGGGAAAAACTGTTTTTT.